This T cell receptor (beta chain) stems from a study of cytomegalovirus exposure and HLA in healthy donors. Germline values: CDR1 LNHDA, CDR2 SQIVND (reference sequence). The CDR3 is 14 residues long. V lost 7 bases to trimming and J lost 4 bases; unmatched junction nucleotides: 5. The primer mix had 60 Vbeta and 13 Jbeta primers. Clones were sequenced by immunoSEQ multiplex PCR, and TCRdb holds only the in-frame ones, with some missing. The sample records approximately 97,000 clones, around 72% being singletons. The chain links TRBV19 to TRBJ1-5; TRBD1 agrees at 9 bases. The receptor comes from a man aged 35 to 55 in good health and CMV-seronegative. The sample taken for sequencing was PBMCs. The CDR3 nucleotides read TGTGCCAGTAACCCGGGACAGGGTAATCAGCCCCAGCATTTT. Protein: CASNPGQGNQPQHF.